A single sample is the source of the 11 T cell receptor beta chains below, sequenced in a study of T cells after yellow fever vaccination. Each CDR3 protein gets one entry after TCRdb re-called the 5' RACE reads with MiXCR. This table holds some 500,000 distinct CDR3 sequences, about 13% found once. This material consisted of PBMCs, taken on the day of the yellow fever booster vaccination. The receptors were gathered from a young man who received the YFV17D yellow fever vaccine.

This clonotype was seen a few times. The chain couples TRBV5-4 to TRBJ2-5, with 14 bases lining up with TRBD2. The V gene's germline CDR1 is SGHNT and CDR2 YYREEE (reference sequence). Losses at the gene ends were 4 bases for V and 5 bases for J; bases not matched to a gene: 7. The CDR3 has 16 amino acids. The CDR3 sequence is CASSAGLAGVQETQYF. The CDR3 DNA follows: TGTGCCAGCAGCGCGGGACTAGCGGGAGTGCAGGAGACCCAGTACTTC.

The CDR3 sequence is CASSSQIAGANVLTF. The CDR3 coding sequence is TGTGCCAGCAGTTCCCAGATTGCTGGGGCCAACGTCCTGACTTTC. The chain employs TRBV27 and TRBJ2-6; no definite D call. CDR3 length: 15 amino acids. Per the germline V gene, CDR1 is MNHEY and CDR2 is SMNVEV (reference sequence). The V and J ends lost 4 bases and 2 bases respectively, with 9 bases between them.

This clonotype was observed a handful of times. The chain combines TRBV7-2 with TRBJ2-3; tentatively, D is TRBD2 (5 bases). CDR1 and CDR2 (germline): SGHTA, FQGNSA. V was shortened by 2 bases and J by 2 bases, with 11 bases between the two germline ends. The length of the CDR3 is 15 residues. The CDR3: CASSLSSSITDTQYF. Here the CDR3 DNA reads TGTGCCAGCAGCTTATCGTCTAGCATCACAGATACGCAGTATTTT.

A few counts support this clonotype. V is TRBV20-1 and J is TRBJ1-1; the match to TRBD1 covers 12 bases. J was trimmed by 4 bases and V by 1 base; bases with no gene match: 13. The CDR3 sequence is 18 residues long. In germline, CDR1 is DFQATT, CDR2 SNEGSKA (reference sequence). The CDR3 loop is CSARVKIGTGGLGTEAFF. The CDR3 DNA sequence: TGCAGTGCTAGAGTAAAAATCGGGACAGGGGGCTTGGGCACTGAAGCTTTCTTT.

CDR3 DNA sequence: TGTGCCACCCGGGACGCAGACTCTGGAAACACCATATATTTT. This gives the protein CATRDADSGNTIYF. The V and J genes are TRBV10-3 and TRBJ1-3; tentative D call: TRBD1 (5 bases). Per the germline V gene, CDR1 is ENHRY and CDR2 is SYGVKD. CDR3 length: 14 residues. V lost 10 bases and J 0 bases, leaving 13 bases between the germline ends.

This clonotype came up a few times. The chain carries TRBV5-1 and TRBJ2-7, with D unclear. Germline V gene sequence: CDR1 SGHRS, CDR2 YFSETQ. This CDR3 contains 11 residues. Trimming took 4 bases from V and 3 from J, leaving 5 bases between them. CDR3 coding DNA: TGCGCCAGCAGCATAGACTACGAGCAGTACTTC. Translating gives CASSIDYEQYF.

This rearrangement joins TRBV11-2 to TRBJ2-7, with 8 bases fitting TRBD2. This CDR3 comprises 16 residues. Germline loops: CDR1 SGHAT, CDR2 FQNNGV. V lost 4 bases, J lost 2 bases, and 10 bases stayed unmatched. In DNA, the CDR3 is TGTGCCAGCAGCTCTACCCCCGGGACTAGGGCCTACGAGCAGTACTTC. Protein sequence: CASSSTPGTRAYEQYF. Combining the CDR3 with reference TRBV11-2 and TRBJ2-7 gives the whole variable domain EAGVAQSPRYKIIEKRQSVAFWCNPISGHATLYWYQQILGQGPKLLIQFQNNGVVDDSQLPKDRFSAERLKGVDSTLKIQPAKLEDSAVYLCASSSTPGTRAYEQYFGPGTRLTVT.

The chain recombines TRBV11-2 with TRBJ2-3, with D tentatively TRBD1 or TRBD2 (5 bases each). The CDR3 has 14 amino acids. Trimming took 1 base from V and 5 from J, leaving 10 bases between them. Germline CDR1 reads SGHAT; CDR2 reads FQNNGV. The CDR3 coding sequence is TGTGCCAGCAGCTTAGGGGGGATTGGAGATACGCAGTATTTT. Residues: CASSLGGIGDTQYF.

This clonotype was counted between two and nine times. The rearrangement links TRBV7-9 to TRBJ2-7, with 8 bases that match TRBD1. This CDR3 region has 16 residues. Germline V gene lookup returns CDR1 SEHNR and CDR2 FQNEAQ (reference sequence). With 5 bases clipped from V and 4 bases from J, the junction kept 13 bases outside the gene matches. DNA of the CDR3: TGTGCCAGCAGCGCCGGTGGTGCAGGGGGCACGTACGAGCAGTACTTC. This encodes CASSAGGAGGTYEQYF.

This clonotype appeared a few times. The CDR3 DNA follows: TGTGCCAGCAGTCCTGCGGGAGGGCCAGATACGCAGTATTTT. Encoded protein: CASSPAGGPDTQYF. The chain links TRBV12-3 or TRBV12-4 to TRBJ2-3; 9 nucleotides match TRBD2. J gave up 4 bases and V 5 bases, and 4 bases lay outside the gene matches. The CDR3 is 14 amino acids.

The chain links TRBV20-1 to TRBJ2-5; tentative D call: TRBD2 (6 bases). This CDR3 region has 12 residues. The germline CDR1 and CDR2 sequences are DFQATT and SNEGSKA (reference sequence). The V and J ends lost 6 bases and 4 bases respectively, with 12 bases between them. CDR3 DNA sequence: TGCAGTGCCATCGGGGGAGCAGAGACCCAGTACTTC. It is translated as CSAIGGAETQYF.